Included here is one T cell receptor (beta chain) sequence, with context. Its antigen is currently unknown. These data come from a study of cytomegalovirus exposure and HLA in healthy donors. Study overall: The 110 or so validation repertoires used a platform that matched the one used for the 600 to 750 first-cohort repertoires, as a later analysis reported. General study findings and limits: Overall, roughly 150 TCR beta chains were annotated as cytomegalovirus-associated. In the 90 to 150 validation repertoires, under 95% of cluster scores exceeded 0, per a later analysis.

Libraries were prepared by immunoSEQ multiplex PCR; TCRdb keeps only in-frame clonotypes and omits some of them. The table shows about 250,000 clones, with roughly 87% occurring only once. While the first cohort had fewer than 850 subjects, the donors belonged to the separate validation cohort of about 130 subjects. Trimming removed 3 bases from V and 2 bases from J; junction bases left unmatched: 4. Germline V gives CDR1 SGHVS, CDR2 FNYEAQ. The CDR3 spans 14 residues. The specimen was PBMCs. This chain connects TRBV7-6 to TRBJ2-7, with TRBD2 identical over 7 bases. The origin of this receptor is a man aged 18-30 years in good health and CMV-seropositive. The CDR3 protein is CASSFVGRTYEQYF. For the CDR3, the DNA is TGTGCCAGCAGCTTTGTCGGGAGGACCTACGAGCAGTACTTC.